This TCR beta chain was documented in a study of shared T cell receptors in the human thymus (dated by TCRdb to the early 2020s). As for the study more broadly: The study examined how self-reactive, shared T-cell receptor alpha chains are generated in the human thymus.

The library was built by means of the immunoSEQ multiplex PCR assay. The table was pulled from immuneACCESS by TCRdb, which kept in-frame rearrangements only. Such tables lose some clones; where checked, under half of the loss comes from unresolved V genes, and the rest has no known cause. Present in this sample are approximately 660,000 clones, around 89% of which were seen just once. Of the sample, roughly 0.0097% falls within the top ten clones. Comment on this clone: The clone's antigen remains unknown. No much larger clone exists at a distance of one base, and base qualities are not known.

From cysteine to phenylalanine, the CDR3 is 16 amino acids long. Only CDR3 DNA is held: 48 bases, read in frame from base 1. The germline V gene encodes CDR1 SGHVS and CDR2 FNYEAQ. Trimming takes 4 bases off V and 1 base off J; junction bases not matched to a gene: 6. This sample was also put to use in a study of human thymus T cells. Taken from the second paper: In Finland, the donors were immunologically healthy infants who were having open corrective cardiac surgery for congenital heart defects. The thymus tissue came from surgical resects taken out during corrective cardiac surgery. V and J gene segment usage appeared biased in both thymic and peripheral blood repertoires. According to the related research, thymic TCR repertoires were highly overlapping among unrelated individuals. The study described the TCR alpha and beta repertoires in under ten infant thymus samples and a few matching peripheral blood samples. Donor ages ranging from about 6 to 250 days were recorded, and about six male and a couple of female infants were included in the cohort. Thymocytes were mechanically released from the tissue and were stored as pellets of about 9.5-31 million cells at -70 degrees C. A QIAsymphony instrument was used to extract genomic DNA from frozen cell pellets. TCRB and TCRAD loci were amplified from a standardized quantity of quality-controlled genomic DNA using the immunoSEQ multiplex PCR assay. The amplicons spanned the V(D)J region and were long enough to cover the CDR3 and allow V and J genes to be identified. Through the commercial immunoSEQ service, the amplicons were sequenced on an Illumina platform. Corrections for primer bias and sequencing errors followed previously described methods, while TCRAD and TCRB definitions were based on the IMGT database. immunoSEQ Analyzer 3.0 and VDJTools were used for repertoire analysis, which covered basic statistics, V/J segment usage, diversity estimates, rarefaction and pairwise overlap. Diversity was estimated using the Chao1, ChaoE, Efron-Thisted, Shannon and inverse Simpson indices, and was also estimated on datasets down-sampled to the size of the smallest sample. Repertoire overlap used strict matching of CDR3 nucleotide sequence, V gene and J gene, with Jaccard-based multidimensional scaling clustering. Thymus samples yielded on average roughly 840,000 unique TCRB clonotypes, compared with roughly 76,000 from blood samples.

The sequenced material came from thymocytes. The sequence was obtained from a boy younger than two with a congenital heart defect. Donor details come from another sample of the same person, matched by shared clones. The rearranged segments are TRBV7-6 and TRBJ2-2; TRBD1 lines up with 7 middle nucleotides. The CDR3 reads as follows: CASSYETGWNTGELFF. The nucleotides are TGTGCCAGCAGCTACGAGACAGGGTGGAACACCGGGGAGCTGTTTTTT.